The sequence of this T cell receptor (beta chain) was determined in a study of blood T cell repertoires in COVID-19. In the study overall: Samples representing acute and convalescent COVID-19 were sourced from the United States, Italy and Spain. PBMCs, B-cell-depleted T cells, or T cells provided the cDNA or gDNA that made up the material.

Assignment of participants to cohorts was predicated upon participant-reported clinical history. V gave up 4 bases and J gave up 2 bases, with 8 bases separating them. This CDR3 contains 14 residues. From germline, CDR1 is MGHRA and CDR2 YSYEKL. The authors' processing: Estimation of nucleated cell counts relied on the amplification of reference gene primers. TCRdb keeps only in-frame clones here, not all; method: immunoSEQ multiplex PCR. That table supplies the V and J calls and clone size; D and trimming were determined from the DNA. The repertoire holds about 240,000 clones, more than 75% seen once, with roughly 3.1% in the top ten.

Sequencing was performed on PBMCs or T cells enriched from blood (not recorded which). This clonotype was sampled from a woman in her thirties or forties with acute COVID-19. V usage is TRBV4-1 and J usage is TRBJ2-2, with D maybe TRBD1 (6 bases). The CDR3 loop is CASSLGHNTGELFF. The CDR3 region has the DNA TGCGCCAGCAGCCTGGGACATAACACCGGGGAGCTGTTTTTT.